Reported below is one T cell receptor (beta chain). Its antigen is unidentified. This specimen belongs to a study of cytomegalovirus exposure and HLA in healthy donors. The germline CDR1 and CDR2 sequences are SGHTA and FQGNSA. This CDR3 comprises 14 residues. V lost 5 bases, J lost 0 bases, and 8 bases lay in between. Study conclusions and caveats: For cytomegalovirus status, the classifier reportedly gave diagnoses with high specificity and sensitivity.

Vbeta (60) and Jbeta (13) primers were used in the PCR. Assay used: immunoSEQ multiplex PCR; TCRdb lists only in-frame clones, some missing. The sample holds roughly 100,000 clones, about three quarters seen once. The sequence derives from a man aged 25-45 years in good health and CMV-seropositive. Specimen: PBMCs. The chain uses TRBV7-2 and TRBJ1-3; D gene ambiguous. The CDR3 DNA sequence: TGTGCCAGCAGCAGGTCGGGCTCTGGAAACACCATATATTTT. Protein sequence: CASSRSGSGNTIYF.